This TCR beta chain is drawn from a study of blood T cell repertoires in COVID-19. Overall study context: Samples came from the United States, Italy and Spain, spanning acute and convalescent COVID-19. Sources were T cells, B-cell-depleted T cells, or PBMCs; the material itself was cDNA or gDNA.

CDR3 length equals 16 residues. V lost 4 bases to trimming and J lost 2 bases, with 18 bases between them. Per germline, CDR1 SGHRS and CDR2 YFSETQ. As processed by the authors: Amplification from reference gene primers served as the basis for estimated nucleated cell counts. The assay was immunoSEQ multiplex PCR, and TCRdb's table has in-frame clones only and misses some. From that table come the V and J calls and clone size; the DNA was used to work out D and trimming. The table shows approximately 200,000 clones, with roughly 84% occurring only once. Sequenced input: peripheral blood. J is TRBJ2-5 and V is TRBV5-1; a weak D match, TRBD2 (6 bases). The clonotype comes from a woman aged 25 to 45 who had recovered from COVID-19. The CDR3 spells CASSLYGGLEQETQYF. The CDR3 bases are TGCGCCAGCAGCCTGTACGGGGGTTTGGAACAAGAGACCCAGTACTTC.